Detailed here is one T cell receptor beta chain. As yet, its antigen is unknown. The sample comes from a study of cytomegalovirus exposure and HLA in healthy donors. Study conclusions and caveats: When analyzed later, a missense DCLRE1C variant was found to be linked to TCR beta V- and J-gene trimming.

The primer mix had 60 Vbeta and 13 Jbeta primers. Libraries were prepared by immunoSEQ multiplex PCR; TCRdb keeps only in-frame clonotypes and omits some of them. The data show around 170,000 clones, roughly 70% seen once. V gave up 1 base and J gave up 5 bases; unmatched junction bases: 5. From germline, CDR1 is SGHAT and CDR2 FQNNGV. The length of the CDR3 is 15 residues. The genes are TRBV11-2 and TRBJ2-5, with 9 bases lining up with TRBD1. This TCR was sampled from a girl aged 10-17 years in good health and CMV-seronegative. Sequenced sample: PBMCs. Here the CDR3 DNA reads TGTGCCAGCAGCTTAGGTGGACAGGGGAGGGAGACCCAGTACTTC. As protein: CASSLGGQGRETQYF.